Below, 17 T cell receptor beta chains from the same sample are listed, as sequenced in a study of blood T cell repertoires in COVID-19. Generated by immunoSEQ multiplex PCR, the TCRdb table keeps only in-frame clones and is missing some. The sample includes 150,000 to 200,000 clones, 70% to 85% of them seen just once. The sequencing input was PBMCs or T cells enriched from blood (not recorded which). The origin of the receptors is a woman in her 50s who had recovered from COVID-19.

This chain joins TRBV6-6 and TRBJ2-7; 11 bases align to TRBD1. This CDR3 has 13 amino acids. Losses at the gene ends were 8 bases for V and 6 bases for J; bases not matched to a gene: 6. Germline values: CDR1 MNHNY, CDR2 SVGAGI (reference sequence). The CDR3 loop reads CASLGQGAREQYF. The CDR3 bases are TGTGCCAGCCTAGGACAGGGGGCCCGCGAGCAGTACTTC.

In its sample, this clone was seen a few times. This chain uses TRBV5-6 with TRBJ2-4, with TRBD1 as a possible D gene (6 bases). CDR1 SGHDT and CDR2 YYEEEE come from the germline V gene. CDR3 length: 14 amino acids. V lost 1 base and J 3 bases, leaving 8 bases between the germline ends. The CDR3 DNA follows: TGTGCCAGCAGCTTGAGGGGGAACAAAAACATTCAGTACTTC. It specifies CASSLRGNKNIQYF.

This clone was observed a few times. The rearrangement uses TRBV2 and TRBJ2-5; 7 bases line up with TRBD2. This CDR3 is built from 13 residues. V was pared by 4 bases and J by 2 bases, with 1 base of the junction left unmatched. Germline V gives CDR1 SNHLY, CDR2 FYNNEI. The CDR3 coding sequence is TGTGCCAGCAGTGGGGACTATCAAGAGACCCAGTACTTC. As protein: CASSGDYQETQYF.

This clone came up a few times. The genes are TRBV3-1 (or the pseudogene TRBV3-2) and TRBJ1-2; no definite D call. V was pared by 3 bases and J by 5 bases, with 7 bases between. The germline V gene encodes CDR1 LGHDT and CDR2 YNNKEL (reference sequence). The CDR3 covers 12 residues. The CDR3 nucleotides are TGTGCCAGCAGCCATCTCGTGTATGGCTACACCTTC. Protein product: CASSHLVYGYTF.

This clone has just one count. V usage is TRBV18 and J usage is TRBJ1-2; tentative D call: TRBD1 (6 bases). V was shortened by 1 base and J by 8 bases, with 14 bases between the two germline ends. There are 14 residues in the CDR3. Germline values: CDR1 KGHSH, CDR2 LQKENI. Here the CDR3 DNA reads TGTGCCAGCTCACCACAACAGGGCCCGCACGGCTACACCTTC. Protein: CASSPQQGPHGYTF.

This clone was counted once. This sequence joins TRBV6-6 and TRBJ2-5; D perhaps matches TRBD1 (6 bases). Germline V lookup: CDR1 MNHNY, CDR2 SVGAGI (reference sequence). The V and J ends lost 5 bases and 0 bases respectively, with 16 bases between them. The CDR3 consists of 16 residues. The CDR3 reads CASSRWTVPYQETQYF. The CDR3 DNA sequence: TGTGCCAGCAGTCGATGGACAGTTCCGTACCAAGAGACCCAGTACTTC.

The chain uses TRBV28 and TRBJ2-1; tentatively, D is TRBD2 (6 bases). The V end was cut by 5 bases, the J end by 0 bases, with 20 bases between. The CDR3 extends over 18 amino acids. The germline CDR1 and CDR2 sequences are MDHEN and SYDVKM. CDR3 protein: CASSGGIAVLSSYNEQFF. Written as DNA, the CDR3 is TGTGCCAGCAGTGGGGGGATAGCGGTACTAAGCTCCTACAATGAGCAGTTCTTC.

The chain recombines TRBV30 with TRBJ1-2; D may be TRBD1 (6 bases). The V gene's germline CDR1 is GTSNPN and CDR2 SVGIG (reference sequence). The CDR3 runs 13 residues. V lost 3 bases, J lost 6 bases, and 14 bases lay in between. The CDR3 bases are TGTGCCTGGAGAACAGGGTCCGGTCATGGCTACACCTTC. Protein: CAWRTGSGHGYTF.

J is TRBJ2-7 and V is TRBV6-5; 7 bases are shared with TRBD2. Germline V gives CDR1 MNHEY, CDR2 SVGAGI. The trim removed 5 bases at V and 3 bases at J, leaving 7 bases unmatched. This CDR3 is built from 14 residues. The CDR3 DNA sequence: TGTGCCAGCAGTAACGGGAGGCTATACTACGAGCAGTACTTC. The encoded protein is CASSNGRLYYEQYF.

This chain links TRBV24-1 with TRBJ2-3; D might be TRBD1 (6 bases). With 7 bases removed from V and 2 bases from J, the gap between germline ends came to 15 bases. The germline CDR1 and CDR2 sequences are KGHDR and SFDVKD. This CDR3 has 15 residues. The CDR3 is CATRGSGQPTDTQYF. Here the CDR3 DNA reads TGTGCCACCAGAGGCAGCGGACAGCCCACAGATACGCAGTATTTT.

This clone was found a few times. V is TRBV4-1 and J is TRBJ2-1; 8 bases match TRBD2. J was trimmed by 1 base and V by 1 base; bases with no gene match: 9. Germline V CDR1 and CDR2: MGHRA, YSYEKL. This CDR3 spans 18 amino acids. CDR3 nucleotides: TGCGCCAGCAGCCAAGCAAAGGGTGCGGGAGGTTCCTACAATGAGCAGTTCTTC. This encodes CASSQAKGAGGSYNEQFF.

This clone has more than one count but fewer than ten. The chain uses TRBV13 and TRBJ1-3; TRBD1 matches at 9 bases. The CDR3 covers 14 residues. With 3 bases clipped from V and 7 bases from J, the junction kept 4 bases outside the gene matches. CDR1 is PRHDT and CDR2 is FYEKMQ in the germline V gene (reference sequence). CDR3 sequence (DNA): TGTGCCAGCAGCTTGGGGACAGGGCGGAACACCATATATTTT. Translation: CASSLGTGRNTIYF.

The chain combines TRBV27 with TRBJ2-7; TRBD2 aligns across 11 bases. The CDR3 runs 16 residues. The junction had 11 bases not matched to a gene; V was cut back by 6 bases and J by 4 bases. Germline assignment: CDR1 MNHEY and CDR2 SMNVEV (reference sequence). This CDR3 is CASSPGLGLAAYEQYF. Here the CDR3 DNA reads TGTGCCAGCAGCCCCGGGTTGGGACTAGCGGCGTACGAGCAGTACTTC.

This clone has a handful of counts. This chain links TRBV29-1 with TRBJ1-3, with D tentatively TRBD1 (5 bases). This CDR3 is built from 13 residues. Germline lookup yields CDR1 SQVTM and CDR2 ANQGSEA. The V and J ends lost 6 bases and 2 bases respectively, with 11 bases between them. The CDR3 loop reads CSVGGTAGNTIYF. DNA of the CDR3: TGCAGCGTGGGGGGGACCGCTGGAAACACCATATATTTT.

V usage is TRBV7-2 and J usage is TRBJ1-6; possibly TRBD1 for D (5 bases). The CDR3 consists of 17 residues. V was shortened by 0 bases and J by 8 bases, with 17 bases between the two germline ends. Looked up from germline, CDR1 is SGHTA and CDR2 is FQGNSA. CDR3 region: CASSLAGGAARDSPLHF. CDR3 bases: TGTGCCAGCAGCTTAGCGGGAGGGGCCGCGCGGGATTCACCCCTCCACTTT.

This chain joins TRBV10-3 and TRBJ2-1, with 9 nucleotides matching TRBD1. Per germline, CDR1 ENHRY and CDR2 SYGVKD. CDR3 length: 13 amino acids. V was clipped by 6 bases and J by 5 bases; unmatched bases: 2. CDR3 region: CAISRDRDNEQFF. As DNA, the CDR3 is TGTGCCATCAGCCGGGACAGGGACAATGAGCAGTTCTTC.

The chain is built from TRBV7-9 and TRBJ2-5; D may be TRBD1 (5 bases). Trimming left V 5 bases short and J 1 base short, with 14 bases between. In germline, CDR1 is SEHNR, CDR2 FQNEAQ (reference sequence). CDR3 size: 15 residues. In DNA, the CDR3 is TGTGCCAGCAGCCCAATTACAGGTACCCAAGAGACCCAGTACTTC. Amino acids: CASSPITGTQETQYF.